The clone carrying this T cell receptor (beta chain) was detected many times. The library came from three nested PCR rounds adapted from ARM-PCR protocols. MiXCR, applied by TCRdb to the multiplex PCR reads, yields one record per CDR3 protein. The data hold about 90,000 distinct CDR3 sequences, with about 61% observed a single time. The data were taken from a study of tumor and adjacent non-tumor tissue in lung cancer. Trimming took 2 bases from V and 7 from J, leaving 12 bases between them. Germline V gene lookup returns CDR1 SGHDN and CDR2 FVKESK. The CDR3 length is 14 residues. RNA was extracted from bulk tissue without any cell sorting.

This TCR derives from an older man with non-small cell lung cancer. What was sequenced was lung tumor tissue. The chain is built from TRBV14 and TRBJ2-1; D tentatively fits TRBD1 or TRBD2 (5 bases each). CDR3 sequence: CASSQYSWGNEQFF. The CDR3 nucleotides are TGTGCCAGCAGCCAATATAGTTGGGGGAATGAGCAGTTCTTC.